The clone carrying this T cell receptor (beta chain) was detected many times. The antigen is undetermined. Germline CDR1 reads SGHTA; CDR2 reads FQGNSA. The CDR3 covers 17 residues. The ends lost 5 bases at V and 2 bases at J; junction bases unmatched: 6. The data were obtained in a study of T cell repertoires in cytomegalovirus infection. For the study at large: Indications of both CMV infection and matching HLA type were provided by public TCR beta signatures.

TCRdb re-analysed the reads in MiXCR, keeping a single row per CDR3 protein. This sample has 150,000 to 200,000 distinct CDR3 sequences, with roughly 17% found just once. Study-wide results and limits: Carriers of CMV plus the relevant HLA were identified by cumulative public TCR beta family frequency. HLA-C-restricted CMV-specific TCR beta clonotypes were dominant in the ex vivo response.

The sequence was collected from a human donor in good health (CMV status not recorded). Some clones in this sample may be carry-over from other donors' samples. This sequence joins TRBV7-2 and TRBJ1-4; 12 bases align to TRBD1. What was sequenced was CD8+ T cells from PBMCs. The CDR3 loop reads CASSTGTGGLTNEKLFF. CDR3 DNA sequence: TGTGCCAGCAGCACCGGGACAGGGGGCCTCACTAATGAAAAACTGTTTTTT.